This T cell receptor (beta chain) originates from a study of T cell repertoires in cytomegalovirus infection. Study-level information: Public TCR beta signatures provided an indication of both CMV infection and a matching HLA type. General observations from the study: Clonotype analysis showed dominance of the ex vivo response by HLA-C-restricted CMV-specific TCR beta clonotypes. Individuals carrying CMV plus the relevant HLA were identified by cumulative frequency of public TCR beta families.

This CDR3 region has 15 residues. Germline CDR1 SGHTA, CDR2 FQGNSA. The germline V and J ends were trimmed by 4 bases and 8 bases, with 17 bases remaining between them. In this sample, this clonotype turned up many times. The antigen remains unidentified. TCRdb called the reads again in MiXCR, with one record for every CDR3 protein. The sample holds around 550,000 distinct CDR3 sequences, around 27% seen once. The TCR comes from a human donor in good health (CMV status not recorded). Some clones in this sample may be carry-over from other donors' samples. The genes are TRBV7-2 and TRBJ1-4; the D gene is possibly TRBD1 (5 bases). The sample consisted of PBMCs. The CDR3 coding sequence is TGTGCCAGCAGCTCCATGTCGGTCTCAGGGGAAAAACTGTTTTTT. Its protein product is CASSSMSVSGEKLFF.